The entry below gives a single TCR beta chain sequence along with its context. This entry is derived from a study of blood T cell repertoires in COVID-19. Overall study: The samples span acute and convalescent COVID-19 from the United States, Italy and Spain.

Germline CDR1 SGHAT, CDR2 FQNNGV. J gave up 3 bases and V 5 bases, and 4 bases lay outside the gene matches. The CDR3 has 15 residues. Two negative PCRs, clearance, or symptom resolution had been documented for recovered Cohort 3 donors. In the authors' workflow: By means of reference gene primer amplification, nucleated cell counts were estimated. Data came from immunoSEQ multiplex PCR; TCRdb stores just in-frame clones and leaves some out. V and J calls and clone size are as listed in that table; D and trimming were resolved from the DNA. The sample yields around 310,000 clones, approximately 91% seen once.

The V call is TRBV11-2, the J call TRBJ2-3; 11 bases are shared with TRBD2. Input material: PBMCs or T cells enriched from blood (not recorded which). The clonotype originates from a woman between 40 and 50 years old who had recovered from COVID-19. In nucleotides, the CDR3 is TGTGCCAGCAGCCGGACTAGCGGGCGTACAGATACGCAGTATTTT. It translates to CASSRTSGRTDTQYF.